The following is a T cell receptor (beta chain) sequence with its context. Clones were sequenced by immunoSEQ multiplex PCR, and TCRdb holds only the in-frame ones, with some missing. The sample has 320,000 or so clones; over 70% are singletons. The data belong to a study of blood T cell repertoires in COVID-19. Participants came from about 23 US areas, aged roughly 18 to 100 years. In germline, CDR1 is LNHNV, CDR2 YYDKDF (reference sequence). V was pared by 3 bases and J by 2 bases, with 16 bases of the junction left unmatched. The CDR3 length is 19 residues. Sequencing was carried out using PBMCs or T cells enriched from blood (not recorded which). This chain joins TRBV15 and TRBJ1-5; 7 bases align to TRBD1. The TCR was taken from a man younger than 45 who had recovered from COVID-19. In DNA form, the CDR3 reads TGTGCCACCAGCAGCGGACGGACAGGCTTTCGAGTGGGCAATCAGCCCCAGCATTTT. It specifies CATSSGRTGFRVGNQPQHF. The variable domain in full, completed from reference TRBV15 and TRBJ1-5, reads DAMVIQNPRYQVTQFGKPVTLSCSQTLNHNVMYWYQQKSSQAPKLLFHYYDKDFNNEADTPDNFQSRRPNTSFCFLDIRSPGLGDTAMYLCATSSGRTGFRVGNQPQHFGDGTRLSIL.